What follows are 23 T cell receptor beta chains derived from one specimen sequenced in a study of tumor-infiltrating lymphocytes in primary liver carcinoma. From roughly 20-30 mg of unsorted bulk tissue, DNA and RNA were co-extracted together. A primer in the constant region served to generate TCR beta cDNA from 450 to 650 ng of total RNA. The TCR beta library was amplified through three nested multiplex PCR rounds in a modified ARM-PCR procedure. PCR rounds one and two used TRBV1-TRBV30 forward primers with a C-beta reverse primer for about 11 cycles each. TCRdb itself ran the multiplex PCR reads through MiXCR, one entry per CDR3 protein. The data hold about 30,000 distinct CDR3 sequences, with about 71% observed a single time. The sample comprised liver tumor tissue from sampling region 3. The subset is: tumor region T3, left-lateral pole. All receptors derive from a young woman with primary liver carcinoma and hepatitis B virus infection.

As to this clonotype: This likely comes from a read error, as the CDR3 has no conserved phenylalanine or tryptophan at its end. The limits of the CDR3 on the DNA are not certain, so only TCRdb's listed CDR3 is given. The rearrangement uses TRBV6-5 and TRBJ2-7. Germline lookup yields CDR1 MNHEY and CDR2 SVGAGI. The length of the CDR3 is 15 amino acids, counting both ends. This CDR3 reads CASSYKDSSSYEQNY.

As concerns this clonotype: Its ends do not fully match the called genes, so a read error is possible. This chain's CDR3 is CASSPRTGLTRELLF. The CDR3 DNA reads as TGTGCCAGCAGTCCGCGGACAGGGCTCACCAGGGAGCTGCTTTTT. The rearrangement joins TRBV6-5 to TRBJ2-2; 8 positions agree with TRBD1. Germline V gene data show CDR1 as MNHEY and CDR2 as SVGAGI. This CDR3 has 15 residues.

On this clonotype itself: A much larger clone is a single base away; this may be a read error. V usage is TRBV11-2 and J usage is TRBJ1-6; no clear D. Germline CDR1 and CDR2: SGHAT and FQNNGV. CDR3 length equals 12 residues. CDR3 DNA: TGTGCCACCAGCTTACATAATTCATCCCTCCACTTT. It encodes CATSLHNSSLHF.

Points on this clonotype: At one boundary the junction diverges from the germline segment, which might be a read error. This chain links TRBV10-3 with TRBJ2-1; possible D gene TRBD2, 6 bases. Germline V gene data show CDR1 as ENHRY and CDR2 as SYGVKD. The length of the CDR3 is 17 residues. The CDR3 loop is CTISEIMAASAYNEQSF. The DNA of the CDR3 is TGTACCATCAGTGAGATCATGGCGGCTAGCGCCTACAATGAGCAGTCCTTC.

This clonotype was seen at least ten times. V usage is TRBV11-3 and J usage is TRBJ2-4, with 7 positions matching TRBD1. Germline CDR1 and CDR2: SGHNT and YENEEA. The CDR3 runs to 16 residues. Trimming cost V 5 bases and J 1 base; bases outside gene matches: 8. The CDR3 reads CASSPRTGLAKNIQYF. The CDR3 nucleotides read TGTGCCAGCAGCCCTCGGACAGGCCTGGCCAAAAACATTCAGTACTTC.

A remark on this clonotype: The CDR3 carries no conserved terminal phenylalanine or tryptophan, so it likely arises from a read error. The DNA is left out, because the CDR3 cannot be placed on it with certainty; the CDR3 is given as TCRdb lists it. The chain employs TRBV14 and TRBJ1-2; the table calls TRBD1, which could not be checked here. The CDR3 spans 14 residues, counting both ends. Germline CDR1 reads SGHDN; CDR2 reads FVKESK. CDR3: CASSQIGGDYGCTI.

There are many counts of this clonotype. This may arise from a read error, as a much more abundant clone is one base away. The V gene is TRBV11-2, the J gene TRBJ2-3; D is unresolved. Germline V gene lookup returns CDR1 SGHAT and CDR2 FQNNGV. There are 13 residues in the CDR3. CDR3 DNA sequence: TGTGCCAGCACCTTAGATCGAGGAGATACGCAGTATTTT. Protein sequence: CASTLDRGDTQYF.

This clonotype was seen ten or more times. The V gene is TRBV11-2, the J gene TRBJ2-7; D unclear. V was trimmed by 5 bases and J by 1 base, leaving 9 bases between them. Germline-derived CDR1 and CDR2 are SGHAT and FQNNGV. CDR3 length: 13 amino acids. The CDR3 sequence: CASSPAVSYEQYF. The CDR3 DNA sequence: TGTGCCAGCAGCCCGGCAGTATCCTACGAGCAGTACTTC.

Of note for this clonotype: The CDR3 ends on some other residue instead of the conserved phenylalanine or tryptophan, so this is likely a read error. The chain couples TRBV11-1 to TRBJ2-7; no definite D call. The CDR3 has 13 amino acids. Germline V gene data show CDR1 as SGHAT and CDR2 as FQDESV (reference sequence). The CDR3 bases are TGTACCAGCAGCCTAGGATACCTTCGCGAGCAGTACCTC. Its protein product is CTSSLGYLREQYL.

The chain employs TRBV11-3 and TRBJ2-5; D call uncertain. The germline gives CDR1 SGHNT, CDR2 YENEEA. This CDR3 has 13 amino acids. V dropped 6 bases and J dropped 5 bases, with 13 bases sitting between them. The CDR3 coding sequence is TGTGCCAGCAGACCGAACATAGAGGAGACCCAGTACTTC. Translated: CASRPNIEETQYF.

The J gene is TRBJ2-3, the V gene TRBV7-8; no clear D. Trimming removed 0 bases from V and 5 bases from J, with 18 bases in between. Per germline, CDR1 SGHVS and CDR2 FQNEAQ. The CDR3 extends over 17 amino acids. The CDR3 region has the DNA TGTGCCAGCAGCTTAGCCGGGCAGCTGGGGAAAATAGATACGCAGTATTTT. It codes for CASSLAGQLGKIDTQYF.

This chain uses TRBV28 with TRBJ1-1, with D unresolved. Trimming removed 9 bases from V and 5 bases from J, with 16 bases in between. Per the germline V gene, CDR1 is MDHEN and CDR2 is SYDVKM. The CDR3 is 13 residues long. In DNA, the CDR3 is TGTGCCAGTAGGCTTTACCCCAAGACTGAAGCTTTCTTT. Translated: CASRLYPKTEAFF.

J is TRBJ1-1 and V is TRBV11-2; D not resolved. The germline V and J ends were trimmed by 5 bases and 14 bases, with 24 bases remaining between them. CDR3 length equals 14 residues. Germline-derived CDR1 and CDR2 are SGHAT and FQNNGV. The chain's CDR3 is CASSLSGVITEVFF. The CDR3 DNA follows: TGTGCCAGCAGCCTATCCGGGGTGATCACTGAAGTCTTCTTT.

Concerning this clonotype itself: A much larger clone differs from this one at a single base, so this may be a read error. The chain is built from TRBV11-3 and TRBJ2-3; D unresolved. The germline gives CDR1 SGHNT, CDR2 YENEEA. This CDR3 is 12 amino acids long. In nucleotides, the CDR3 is TGTTCCAGCAGCTTAGGTGCGGATACGCACTATTTT. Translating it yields CSSSLGADTHYF.

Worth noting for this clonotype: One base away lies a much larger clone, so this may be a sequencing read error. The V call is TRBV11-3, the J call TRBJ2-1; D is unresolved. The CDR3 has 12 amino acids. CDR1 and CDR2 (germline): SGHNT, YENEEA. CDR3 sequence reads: CTSSLNANEQLF. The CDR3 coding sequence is TGTACCAGCAGCTTAAATGCCAATGAGCAGTTATTC.

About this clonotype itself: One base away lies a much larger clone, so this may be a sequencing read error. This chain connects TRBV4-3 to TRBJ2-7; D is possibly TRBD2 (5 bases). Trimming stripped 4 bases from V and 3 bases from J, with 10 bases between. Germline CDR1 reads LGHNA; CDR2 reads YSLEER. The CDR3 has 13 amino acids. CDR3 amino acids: CASSPGNGYEQYF. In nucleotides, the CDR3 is TGCGCCAGCAGCCCGGGAAACGGCTACGAGCAGTACTTC.

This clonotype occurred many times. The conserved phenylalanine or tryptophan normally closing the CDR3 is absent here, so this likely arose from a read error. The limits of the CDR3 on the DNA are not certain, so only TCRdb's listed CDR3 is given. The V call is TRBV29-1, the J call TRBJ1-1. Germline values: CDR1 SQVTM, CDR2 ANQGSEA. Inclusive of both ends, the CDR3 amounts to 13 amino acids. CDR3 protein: CSVAPHPNTEVFL.

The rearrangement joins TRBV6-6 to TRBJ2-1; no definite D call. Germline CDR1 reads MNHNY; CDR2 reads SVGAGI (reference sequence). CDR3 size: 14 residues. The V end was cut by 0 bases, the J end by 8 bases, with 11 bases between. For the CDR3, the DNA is TGTGCCAGCAGTTACTCGGCCGTCTCCGATGAGCAGTTCTTC. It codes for CASSYSAVSDEQFF.

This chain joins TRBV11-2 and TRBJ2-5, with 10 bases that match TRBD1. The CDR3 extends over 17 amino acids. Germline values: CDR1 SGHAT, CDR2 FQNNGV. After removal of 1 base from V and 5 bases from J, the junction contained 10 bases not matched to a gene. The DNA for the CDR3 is TGTGCCAGCAGCTTAGGCCCGCCGGGACAGGGGTGTGAGACCCAGTACTTC. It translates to CASSLGPPGQGCETQYF.

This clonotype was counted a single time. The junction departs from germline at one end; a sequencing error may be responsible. CDR3 bases: TGTACCATCAGTCTCATGGCGACCCGGGATGAGCACTTCTTC. This translates into CTISLMATRDEHFF. The rearrangement links TRBV10-3 to TRBJ2-1; TRBD2 might be the D (5 bases). This CDR3 region has 14 residues. Per germline, CDR1 ENHRY and CDR2 SYGVKD.

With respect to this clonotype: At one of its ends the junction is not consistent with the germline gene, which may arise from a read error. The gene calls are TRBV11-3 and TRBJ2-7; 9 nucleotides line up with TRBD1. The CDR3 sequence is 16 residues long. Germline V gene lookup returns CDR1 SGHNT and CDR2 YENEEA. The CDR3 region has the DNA TGTGCCAGCAACCGCCGGGACAGGGATTACCCCTACGAGCGGTACTTC. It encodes CASNRRDRDYPYERYF.

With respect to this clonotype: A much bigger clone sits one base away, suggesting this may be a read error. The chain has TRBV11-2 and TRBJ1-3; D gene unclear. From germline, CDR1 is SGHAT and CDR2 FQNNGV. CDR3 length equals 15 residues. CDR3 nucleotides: TGTACCAGCAGCTTAGATCCCGGACCGCAAAGCACCATATATTTT. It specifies CTSSLDPGPQSTIYF.

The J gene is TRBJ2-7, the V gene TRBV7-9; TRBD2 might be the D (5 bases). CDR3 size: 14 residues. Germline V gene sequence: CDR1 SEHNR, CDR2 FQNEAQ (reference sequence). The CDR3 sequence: CANSLGSPTYEQYV. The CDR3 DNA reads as TGTGCCAACAGCTTAGGGAGCCCCACCTACGAGCAGTACGTC.